The 12 T cell receptor beta chains reported below all come from one sample, sequenced in a study of cytomegalovirus exposure and HLA in healthy donors. The primer mix had 60 Vbeta and 13 Jbeta primers. Here immunoSEQ multiplex PCR was the method, and the copy in TCRdb shows in-frame clones only, minus some. The sample carries 60,000 to 85,000 clones, 60% to 85% recorded once. The sequenced sample consisted of PBMCs. These receptors came from a man aged 35-49 years in good health and CMV-seronegative.

V and J are TRBV6-5 and TRBJ1-1, with D perhaps TRBD1 (5 bases). Germline V CDR1 and CDR2: MNHEY, SVGAGI. The CDR3 is made up of 15 amino acids. V was pared by 2 bases and J by 1 base, with 11 bases between. The DNA for the CDR3 is TGTGCCAGCAGTTACGGGGCTTTCCCGAACACTGAAGCTTTCTTT. Its translation: CASSYGAFPNTEAFF.

This clone was seen a handful of times. The chain couples TRBV7-9 to TRBJ1-1, with a tentative D call TRBD1 (5 bases). The CDR3 loop spans 13 amino acids. Trimming pared 5 bases from V and 4 bases from J, leaving 11 bases between. Germline V gives CDR1 SEHNR, CDR2 FQNEAQ (reference sequence). CDR3 protein: CASSRSTGTEAFF. The CDR3, as DNA: TGTGCCAGCAGCCGATCAACAGGCACTGAAGCTTTCTTT.

The CDR3 DNA follows: TGTGCCAGCAGCAAGACCGGGACAGAGAATCAGCCCCAGCATTTT. Translating it yields CASSKTGTENQPQHF. The chain links TRBV7-9 to TRBJ1-5; 7 bases line up with TRBD1. Germline V lookup: CDR1 SEHNR, CDR2 FQNEAQ (reference sequence). Germline trimming cut 5 bases from V and 4 bases from J; bases unmatched to any gene: 8. The CDR3 runs 15 residues. The variable domain in full, completed from reference TRBV7-9 and TRBJ1-5, reads DTGVSQNPRHKITKRGQNVTFRCDPISEHNRLYWYRQTLGQGPEFLTYFQNEAQLEKSRLLSDRFSAERPKGSFSTLEIQRTEQGDSAMYLCASSKTGTENQPQHFGDGTRLSIL.

J is TRBJ2-1 and V is TRBV5-6, with 13 nucleotides matching TRBD2. V was pared by 1 base and J by 9 bases, with 4 bases of the junction left unmatched. The CDR3 sequence is 15 residues long. From germline, CDR1 is SGHDT and CDR2 YYEEEE. The CDR3 sequence is CASSLLTSGRVEQFF. Written as DNA, the CDR3 is TGTGCCAGCAGCTTGCTTACTAGCGGGAGGGTTGAGCAGTTCTTC.

V usage is TRBV5-1 and J usage is TRBJ2-1; TRBD2 is a possible D gene (6 bases). The V gene lost 1 base and the J gene lost 7 bases, with 18 bases spanning the gap. This CDR3 spans 16 amino acids. Germline V CDR1 and CDR2: SGHRS, YFSETQ. DNA of the CDR3: TGCGCCAGCAGCTTGAATGCGGGCGGGGCTATAAATGAGCAGTTCTTC. This translates into CASSLNAGGAINEQFF.

The chain carries TRBV27 and TRBJ2-3, with TRBD2 matching 15 bases. After removal of 5 bases from V and 0 bases from J, the junction contained 9 bases not matched to a gene. Germline CDR1 reads MNHEY; CDR2 reads SMNVEV (reference sequence). The CDR3 is 19 residues long. CDR3 nucleotides: TGTGCCAGCAGTGCCGCGGGACTAGCGGGAGGTTCTAGCACAGATACGCAGTATTTT. It codes for CASSAAGLAGGSSTDTQYF.

The CDR3 DNA follows: TGTGCCAGCAGCCCCCGCCGAGCGGGGTTTTCCTACGAGCAGTACTTC. This encodes CASSPRRAGFSYEQYF. The J gene is TRBJ2-7, the V gene TRBV5-5; 7 nucleotides match TRBD2. CDR1 is SGHKS, CDR2 YYEKEE, per germline (reference sequence). The V gene end was trimmed by 4 bases and the J gene end by 1 base; junction bases not matched to a gene: 11. The CDR3 consists of 16 residues.

A remark on this clone: No DNA is shown, since the ends of the CDR3 on it are uncertain; the CDR3 is the one TCRdb lists. The chain combines TRBV9 with TRBJ2-1; the DNA was not compared with TRBD1, the D call given in the table. From germline, CDR1 is SGDLS and CDR2 YYNGEE. The CDR3 length equals 13 residues, ends included. The CDR3 region is CASSVASGADTFF.

Turning to this clone: At one end, the junction sequence differs from germline, possibly due to a read error. The chain has TRBV10-3 and TRBJ2-6, with 11 bases that match TRBD1. The CDR3 consists of 17 residues. The germline CDR1 and CDR2 sequences are ENHRY and SYGVKD. CDR3 in amino acids: CAIRPGQGGSGANGLTF. The CDR3 DNA reads as TGTGCCATCAGGCCGGGACAGGGGGGCTCTGGGGCCAACGGCCTGACTTTC.

This rearrangement joins TRBV19 to TRBJ2-7, with TRBD1 matching over 9 bases. The CDR3 is 17 residues long. The junction had 12 bases not matched to a gene; V was cut back by 4 bases and J by 2 bases. CDR1 and CDR2 (germline): LNHDA, SQIVND (reference sequence). CDR3 sequence (DNA): TGTGCCAGTAGTAATCCATCAGGGACAGGGTCCCCCTACGAGCAGTACTTC. This encodes CASSNPSGTGSPYEQYF.

J is TRBJ1-1 and V is TRBV7-2; D remains ambiguous. The CDR3 runs to 12 residues. Germline V gives CDR1 SGHTA, CDR2 FQGNSA. V shed 5 bases and J shed 1 base, with 5 bases lying between them. The CDR3 region is CASSTRNTEAFF. CDR3 nucleotide sequence: TGTGCCAGCAGCACGCGGAACACTGAAGCTTTCTTT.

The V gene is TRBV19, the J gene TRBJ2-7; TRBD2 is a possible D gene (6 bases). Germline values: CDR1 LNHDA, CDR2 SQIVND (reference sequence). V gave up 1 base and J gave up 7 bases, with 8 bases separating them. CDR3 length: 12 amino acids. Here the CDR3 reads CASSIVGREQYF. The CDR3 region has the DNA TGTGCCAGTAGTATAGTGGGGAGGGAGCAGTACTTC.